The 8 T cell receptor beta chains in this list originate from one sample, sequenced in a study of shared clonotypes between healthy human individuals. Clones were read by immunoSEQ multiplex PCR, and TCRdb kept only the in-frame ones, dropping some. The profile shows some 500,000 clones, about 95% of them singletons. The sample was naive CD4+ T cells sorted from blood. The subset: CD45RA+ positively selected. The receptors originated from a woman aged 25 to 39 in good health.

This chain joins TRBV28 and TRBJ1-2; D possibly corresponds to TRBD1 (5 bases). The V gene's germline CDR1 is MDHEN and CDR2 SYDVKM. The CDR3 is made up of 13 amino acids. Trimming cost V 2 bases and J 8 bases, with 12 bases left between them. The DNA for the CDR3 is TGTGCCAGCAGTTTACCCCGGTGGGGGGGCTACACCTTC. Translated, it gives CASSLPRWGGYTF.

In nucleotides, the CDR3 is TGTGCCAGCAGTTCCTCCTACCCAGGTAGTCCTAATGAAAAACTGTTTTTT. Its translation is CASSSSYPGSPNEKLFF. This chain connects TRBV28 to TRBJ1-4; D ambiguous. The V end was cut by 4 bases, the J end by 3 bases, with 18 bases between. The germline gives CDR1 MDHEN, CDR2 SYDVKM. CDR3 length: 17 residues.

The chain links TRBV9 to TRBJ2-5; TRBD1 matches at 11 bases. The end of the DNA is better explained by TRBJ2-7, so the J call may be wrong. The CDR3 runs to 15 residues. Germline lookup yields CDR1 SGDLS and CDR2 YYNGEE. The chain's CDR3 is CASRRDRGNSYEQYF. For the CDR3, the DNA is TGTGCCAGCAGACGGGACAGGGGGAACTCCTACGAGCAGTACTTC.

This clone was counted once. V is TRBV28 and J is TRBJ2-5; tentatively, D is TRBD1 or TRBD2 (5 bases each). Germline V gene lookup returns CDR1 MDHEN and CDR2 SYDVKM. Trimming cost V 8 bases and J 11 bases, with 27 bases left between them. The CDR3 contains 15 residues. The DNA for the CDR3 is TGTGCCAGCTGGGGACCCGGGACCGAGACGTTGGAGCAGTACTTC. Protein: CASWGPGTETLEQYF.

The J gene is TRBJ2-5, the V gene TRBV5-8; 7 positions agree with TRBD1. This CDR3 spans 15 amino acids. CDR1 and CDR2 (germline): SGHTS, YDEGEE. With V trimmed by 0 bases and J by 7 bases, 9 bases remained unmatched. CDR3 coding DNA: TGTGCCAGCAGCTTGGGATTCACAGGGGTGGCGACCCAGTACTTC. It translates to CASSLGFTGVATQYF. The full variable domain, with the rest looked up from reference TRBV5-8 and TRBJ2-5, is EAGVTQSPTHLIKTRGQQATLRCSPISGHTSVYWYQQALGLGLQFLLWYDEGEERNRGNFPPRFSGRQFPNYSSELNVNALELEDSALYLCASSLGFTGVATQYFGPGTRLLVL.

V gene TRBV15 combines with J gene TRBJ2-7, with D unresolved. Per germline, CDR1 LNHNV and CDR2 YYDKDF (reference sequence). This CDR3 spans 12 amino acids. The ends were cut back, 3 bases at V and 5 bases at J, with 8 bases in the middle. CDR3 bases: TGTGCCACCAGCAGCCGAGTCGACGAGCAGTACTTC. This sequence encodes CATSSRVDEQYF. Complete variable domain (other parts from reference TRBV15 and TRBJ2-7): DAMVIQNPRYQVTQFGKPVTLSCSQTLNHNVMYWYQQKSSQAPKLLFHYYDKDFNNEADTPDNFQSRRPNTSFCFLDIRSPGLGDTAMYLCATSSRVDEQYFGPGTRLTVT.

V usage is TRBV7-9 and J usage is TRBJ2-5; D unresolved. V gave up 8 bases and J gave up 4 bases, with 17 bases separating them. The CDR3 totals 14 residues. CDR1 and CDR2 from the germline V gene are SEHNR and FQNEAQ (reference sequence). CDR3 in DNA: TGTGCCAGCGGTGTGGGTAGGACCGGAGAGACCCAGTACTTC. It specifies CASGVGRTGETQYF.

The chain employs TRBV5-5 and TRBJ2-7; tentatively, D is TRBD2 (5 bases). V was clipped by 0 bases and J by 0 bases, with 13 bases between them. CDR1 is SGHKS and CDR2 is YYEKEE in the germline V gene (reference sequence). The CDR3 has 16 amino acids. The CDR3 nucleotides read TGTGCCAGCAGCTTGGCATCGGACTTAGGCTCCTACGAGCAGTACTTC. Its protein is CASSLASDLGSYEQYF.